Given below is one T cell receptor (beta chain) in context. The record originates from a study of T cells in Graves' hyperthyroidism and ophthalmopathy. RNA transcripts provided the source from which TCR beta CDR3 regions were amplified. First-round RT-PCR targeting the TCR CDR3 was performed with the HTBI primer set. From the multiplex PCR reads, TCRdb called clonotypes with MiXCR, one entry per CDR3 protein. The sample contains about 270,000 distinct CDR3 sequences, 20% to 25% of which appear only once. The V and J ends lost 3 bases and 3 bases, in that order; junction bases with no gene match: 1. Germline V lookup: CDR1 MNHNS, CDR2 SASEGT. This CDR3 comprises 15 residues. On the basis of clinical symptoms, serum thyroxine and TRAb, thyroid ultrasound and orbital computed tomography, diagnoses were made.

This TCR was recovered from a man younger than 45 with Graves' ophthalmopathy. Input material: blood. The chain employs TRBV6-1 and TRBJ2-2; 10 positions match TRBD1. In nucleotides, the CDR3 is TGTGCCAGCAGTGATGGGACAGGGGACACCGGGGAGCTGTTTTTT. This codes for CASSDGTGDTGELFF.